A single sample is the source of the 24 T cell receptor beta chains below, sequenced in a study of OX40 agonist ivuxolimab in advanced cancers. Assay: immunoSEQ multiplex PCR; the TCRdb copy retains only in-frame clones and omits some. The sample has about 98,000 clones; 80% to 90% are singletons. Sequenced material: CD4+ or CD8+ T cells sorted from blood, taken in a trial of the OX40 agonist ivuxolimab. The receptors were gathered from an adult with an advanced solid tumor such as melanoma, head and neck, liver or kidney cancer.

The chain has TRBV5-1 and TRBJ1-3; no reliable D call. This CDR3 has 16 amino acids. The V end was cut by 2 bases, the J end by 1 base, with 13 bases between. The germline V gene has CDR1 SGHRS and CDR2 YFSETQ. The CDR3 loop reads CASSFLGESSGNTIYF. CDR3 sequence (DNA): TGCGCCAGCAGCTTTTTGGGCGAAAGTTCTGGAAACACCATATATTTT.

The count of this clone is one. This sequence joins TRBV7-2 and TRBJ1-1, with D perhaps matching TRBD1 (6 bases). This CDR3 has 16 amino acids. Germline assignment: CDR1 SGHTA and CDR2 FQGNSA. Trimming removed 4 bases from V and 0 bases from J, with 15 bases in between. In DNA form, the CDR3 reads TGTGCCAGCAGCTCGTATTGGACAGCCATGAACACTGAAGCTTTCTTT. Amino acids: CASSSYWTAMNTEAFF. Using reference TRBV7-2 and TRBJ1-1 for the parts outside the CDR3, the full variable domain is GAGVSQSPSNKVTEKGKDVELRCDPISGHTALYWYRQSLGQGLEFLIYFQGNSAPDKSGLPSDRFSAERTGGSVSTLTIQRTQQEDSAVYLCASSSYWTAMNTEAFFGQGTRLTVV.

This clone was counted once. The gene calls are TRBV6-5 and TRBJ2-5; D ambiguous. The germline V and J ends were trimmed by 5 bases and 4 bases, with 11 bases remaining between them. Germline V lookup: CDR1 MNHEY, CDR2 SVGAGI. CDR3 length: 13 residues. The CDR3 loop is CASSTPTGETQYF. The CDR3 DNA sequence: TGTGCCAGCAGTACACCGACGGGAGAGACCCAGTACTTC.

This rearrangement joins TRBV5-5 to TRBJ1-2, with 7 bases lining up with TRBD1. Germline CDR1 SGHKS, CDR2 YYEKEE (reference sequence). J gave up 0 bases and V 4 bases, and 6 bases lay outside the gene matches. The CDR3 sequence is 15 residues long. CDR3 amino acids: CASSSRQGSNYGYTF. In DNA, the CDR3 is TGTGCCAGCAGCAGCAGACAGGGCTCTAACTATGGCTACACCTTC.

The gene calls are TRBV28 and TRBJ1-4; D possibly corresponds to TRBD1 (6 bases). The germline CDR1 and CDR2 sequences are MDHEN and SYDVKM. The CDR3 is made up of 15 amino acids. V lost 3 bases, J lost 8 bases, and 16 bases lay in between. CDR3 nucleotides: TGTGCCAGCAGTTTGGACGCAGGGGCTCGAGAAAAACTGTTTTTT. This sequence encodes CASSLDAGAREKLFF.

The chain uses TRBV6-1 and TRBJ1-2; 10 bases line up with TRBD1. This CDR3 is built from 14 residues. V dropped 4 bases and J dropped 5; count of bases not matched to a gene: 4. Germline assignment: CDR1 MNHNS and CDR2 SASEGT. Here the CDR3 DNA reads TGTGCCAGCAGTGGTGGGGGACAGGGGTATGGCTACACCTTC. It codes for CASSGGGQGYGYTF.

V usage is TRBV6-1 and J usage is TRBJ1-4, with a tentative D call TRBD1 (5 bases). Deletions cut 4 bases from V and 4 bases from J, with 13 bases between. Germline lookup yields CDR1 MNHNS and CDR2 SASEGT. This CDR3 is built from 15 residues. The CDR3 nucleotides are TGTGCCAGCAGTGGGTCAGGGAGAGGTAATGAAAAACTGTTTTTT. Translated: CASSGSGRGNEKLFF.

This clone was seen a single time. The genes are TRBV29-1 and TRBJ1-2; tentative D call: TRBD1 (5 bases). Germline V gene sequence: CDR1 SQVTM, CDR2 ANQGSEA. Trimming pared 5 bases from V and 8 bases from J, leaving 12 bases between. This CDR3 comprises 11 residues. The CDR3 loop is CSVQGTSGYTF. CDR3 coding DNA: TGCAGCGTTCAGGGTACGAGCGGCTACACCTTC.

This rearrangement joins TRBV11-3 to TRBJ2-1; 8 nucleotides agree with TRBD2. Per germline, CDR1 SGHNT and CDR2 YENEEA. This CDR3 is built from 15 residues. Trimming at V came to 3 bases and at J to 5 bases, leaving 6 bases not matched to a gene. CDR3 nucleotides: TGTGCCAGCAGCTTTCGGGAGGGCCCGGACAATGAGCAGTTCTTC. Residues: CASSFREGPDNEQFF. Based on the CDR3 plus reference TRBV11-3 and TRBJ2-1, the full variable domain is EAGVVQSPRYKIIEKKQPVAFWCNPISGHNTLYWYLQNLGQGPELLIRYENEEAVDDSQLPKDRFSAERLKGVDSTLKIQPAELGDSAVYLCASSFREGPDNEQFFGPGTRLTVL.

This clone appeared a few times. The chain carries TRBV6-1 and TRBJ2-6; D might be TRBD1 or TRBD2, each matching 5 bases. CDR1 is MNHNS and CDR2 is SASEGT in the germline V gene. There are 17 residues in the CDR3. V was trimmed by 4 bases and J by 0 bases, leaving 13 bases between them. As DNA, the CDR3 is TGTGCCAGCAGTGCACCGGGACGCAGCTCTGGGGCCAACGTCCTGACTTTC. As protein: CASSAPGRSSGANVLTF.

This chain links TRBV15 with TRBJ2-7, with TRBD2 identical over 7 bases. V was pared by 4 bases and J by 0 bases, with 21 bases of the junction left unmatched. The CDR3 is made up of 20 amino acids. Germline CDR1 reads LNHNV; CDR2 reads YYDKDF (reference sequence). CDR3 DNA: TGTGCCACCAGCAACGAAAGTGTTCTTATTAGGGAGGGATTCTCCTACGAGCAGTACTTC. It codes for CATSNESVLIREGFSYEQYF.

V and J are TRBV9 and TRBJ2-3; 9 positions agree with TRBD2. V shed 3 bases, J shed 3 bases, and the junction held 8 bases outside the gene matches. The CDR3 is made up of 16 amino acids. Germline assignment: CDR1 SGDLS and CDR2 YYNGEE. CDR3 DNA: TGTGCCAGCAGCGCTTATAGCGGGAGAGGGACAGATACGCAGTATTTT. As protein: CASSAYSGRGTDTQYF.

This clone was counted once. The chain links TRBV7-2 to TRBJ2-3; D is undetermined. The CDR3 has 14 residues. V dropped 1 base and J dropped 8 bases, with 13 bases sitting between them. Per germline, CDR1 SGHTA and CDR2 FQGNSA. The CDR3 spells CASSLEGSRGTQYF. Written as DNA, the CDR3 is TGTGCCAGCAGCTTAGAGGGATCTCGTGGTACGCAGTATTTT.

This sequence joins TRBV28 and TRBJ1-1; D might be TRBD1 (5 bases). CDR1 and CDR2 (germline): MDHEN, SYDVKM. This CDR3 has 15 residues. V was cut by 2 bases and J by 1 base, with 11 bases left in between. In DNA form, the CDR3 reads TGTGCCAGCAGTTTACCCACCACAGGGAACACTGAAGCTTTCTTT. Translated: CASSLPTTGNTEAFF. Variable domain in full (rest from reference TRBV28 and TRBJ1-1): DVKVTQSSRYLVKRTGEKVFLECVQDMDHENMFWYRQDPGLGLRLIYFSYDVKMKEKGDIPEGYSVSREKKERFSLILESASTNQTSMYLCASSLPTTGNTEAFFGQGTRLTVV.

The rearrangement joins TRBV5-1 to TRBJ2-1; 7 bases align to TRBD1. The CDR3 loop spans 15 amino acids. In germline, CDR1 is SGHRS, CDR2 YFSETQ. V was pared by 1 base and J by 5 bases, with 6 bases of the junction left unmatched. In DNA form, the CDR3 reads TGCGCCAGCAGCTTGTTCGCAGGGACAGACAATGAGCAGTTCTTC. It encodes CASSLFAGTDNEQFF.

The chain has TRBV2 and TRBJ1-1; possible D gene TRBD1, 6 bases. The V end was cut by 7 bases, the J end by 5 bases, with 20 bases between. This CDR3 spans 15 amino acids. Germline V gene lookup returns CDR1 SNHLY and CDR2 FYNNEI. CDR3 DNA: TGTGCCAGCACCCGCAGGGGCGGGGATTCTACTGAAGCTTTCTTT. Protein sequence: CASTRRGGDSTEAFF.

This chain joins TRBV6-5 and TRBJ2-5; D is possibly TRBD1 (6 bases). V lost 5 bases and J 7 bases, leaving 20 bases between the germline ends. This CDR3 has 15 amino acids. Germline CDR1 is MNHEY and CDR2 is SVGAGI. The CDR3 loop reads CASSAGGGQGTTQYF. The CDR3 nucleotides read TGTGCCAGCAGTGCCGGTGGTGGGCAGGGGACGACCCAGTACTTC.

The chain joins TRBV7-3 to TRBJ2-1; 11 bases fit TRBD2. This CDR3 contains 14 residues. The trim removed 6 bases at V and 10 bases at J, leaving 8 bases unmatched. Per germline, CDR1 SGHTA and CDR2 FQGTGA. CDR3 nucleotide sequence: TGTGCCAGCAGTACTAGCGGGAGCTCGGGGGAGCAGTTCTTC. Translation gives CASSTSGSSGEQFF.

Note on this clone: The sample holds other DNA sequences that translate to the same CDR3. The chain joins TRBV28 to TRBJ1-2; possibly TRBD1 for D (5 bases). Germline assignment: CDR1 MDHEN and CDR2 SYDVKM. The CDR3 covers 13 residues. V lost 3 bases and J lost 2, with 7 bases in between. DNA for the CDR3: TGTGCCAGCAGTTTGGGGCAGAACTATGGCTACACCTTC. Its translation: CASSLGQNYGYTF.

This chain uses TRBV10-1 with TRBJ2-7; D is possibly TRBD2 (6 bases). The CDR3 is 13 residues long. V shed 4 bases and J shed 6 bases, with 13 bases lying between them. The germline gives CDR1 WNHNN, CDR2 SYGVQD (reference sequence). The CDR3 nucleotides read TGCGCCAGCAGTGTTCCGGGAGTTGGCGAGCAGTACGTC. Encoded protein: CASSVPGVGEQYV.

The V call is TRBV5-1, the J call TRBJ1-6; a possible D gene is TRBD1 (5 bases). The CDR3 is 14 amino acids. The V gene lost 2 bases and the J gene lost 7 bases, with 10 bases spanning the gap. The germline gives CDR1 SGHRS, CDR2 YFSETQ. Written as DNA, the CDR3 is TGCGCCAGCAGCTTAAGGCAGGGAAATTCACCCCTCCACTTT. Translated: CASSLRQGNSPLHF. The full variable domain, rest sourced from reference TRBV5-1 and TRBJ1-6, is KAGVTQTPRYLIKTRGQQVTLSCSPISGHRSVSWYQQTPGQGLQFLFEYFSETQRNKGNFPGRFSGRQFSNSRSEMNVSTLELGDSALYLCASSLRQGNSPLHFGNGTRLTVT.

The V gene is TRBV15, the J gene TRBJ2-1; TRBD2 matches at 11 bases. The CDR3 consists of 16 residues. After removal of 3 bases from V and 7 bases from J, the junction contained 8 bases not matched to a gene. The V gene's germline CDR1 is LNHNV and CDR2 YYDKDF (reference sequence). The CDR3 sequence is CATSSTRLAGRNEQFF. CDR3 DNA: TGTGCCACCAGCAGTACTCGACTAGCGGGAAGGAATGAGCAGTTCTTC.

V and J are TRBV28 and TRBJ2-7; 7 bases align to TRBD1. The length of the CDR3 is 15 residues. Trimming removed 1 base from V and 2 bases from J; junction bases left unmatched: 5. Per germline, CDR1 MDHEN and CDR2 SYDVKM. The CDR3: CASSLYGTAPYEQYF. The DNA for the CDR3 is TGTGCCAGCAGTTTATATGGGACAGCACCCTACGAGCAGTACTTC.

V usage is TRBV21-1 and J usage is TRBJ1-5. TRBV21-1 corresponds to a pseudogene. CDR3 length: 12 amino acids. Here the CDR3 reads CASSKDRRAQHF. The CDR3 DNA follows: TGTGCCAGCAGCAAGGACCGCCGGGCCCAGCATTTT.